Listed here are 10 T cell receptor beta chains from one sample, sequenced in a study of early T cells in non-severe SARS-CoV-2 infection. TCRdb passed the 5' RACE reads through MiXCR, listing each CDR3 protein once. The repertoire consists of roughly 34,000 distinct CDR3 sequences, with over 6% occurring once and the leading ten covering approximately 13%. The specimen comprised whole blood, sampled at baseline. These receptors all stem from an adult who was a healthcare worker with PCR-confirmed SARS-CoV-2 infection or an uninfected control (not recorded which).

The rearrangement links TRBV6-5 to TRBJ2-1, with 7 bases aligning to TRBD2. V was clipped by 4 bases and J by 9 bases; unmatched bases: 6. Germline assignment: CDR1 MNHEY and CDR2 SVGAGI. CDR3 length equals 13 residues. The CDR3 DNA reads TGTGCCAGCAGTTCTCCACTAGCGATTGAGCAGTTCTTC. As protein: CASSSPLAIEQFF.

This clonotype was recorded at least ten times. The rearrangement links TRBV4-1 to TRBJ2-2, with D hard to call. Germline V gives CDR1 MGHRA, CDR2 YSYEKL. The germline V and J ends were trimmed by 6 bases and 4 bases, with 9 bases remaining between them. The CDR3 covers 13 residues. CDR3 region: CASRELGTGELFF. Written as DNA, the CDR3 is TGCGCCAGCAGGGAGCTGGGCACCGGGGAGCTGTTTTTT.

The sample holds many counts of this clonotype. This chain uses TRBV5-1 with TRBJ2-2; D unresolved. Looked up from germline, CDR1 is SGHRS and CDR2 is YFSETQ. The germline V and J ends were trimmed by 1 base and 4 bases, with 11 bases remaining between them. The CDR3 extends over 15 amino acids. The CDR3 bases are TGCGCCAGCAGCTTGCGTCCAGATCCCACCGGGGAGCTGTTTTTT. The encoded protein is CASSLRPDPTGELFF.

This clonotype showed up just a few times. The chain carries TRBV4-2 and TRBJ2-3; 9 positions match TRBD2. The CDR3 runs to 18 residues. V lost 0 bases, J lost 2 bases, and 9 bases stayed unmatched. Germline V gene sequence: CDR1 LGHNA, CDR2 YNFKEQ. This CDR3 is CASSQDTGAGGPTDTQYF. In nucleotides, the CDR3 is TGTGCCAGCAGCCAAGATACGGGAGCGGGAGGCCCCACAGATACGCAGTATTTT.

The chain couples TRBV7-9 to TRBJ2-1, with 11 bases matching TRBD2. The J segment lost 7 bases and the V segment lost 7 bases, leaving 6 bases of the junction unmatched. Germline lookup yields CDR1 SEHNR and CDR2 FQNEAQ (reference sequence). The CDR3 is 14 residues long. In DNA form, the CDR3 reads TGTGCCAGCAACCTAGCGGGAGGTAGGAATGAGCAGTTCTTC. It is translated as CASNLAGGRNEQFF.

This clonotype was seen a few times. The chain uses TRBV5-1 and TRBJ1-5; maybe TRBD1 (6 bases). The V and J ends lost 4 bases and 5 bases respectively, with 19 bases between them. CDR1 is SGHRS, CDR2 YFSETQ, per germline. The CDR3 length is 16 residues. The CDR3 DNA reads as TGCGCCAGCAGCCCGGAGGGGGGCGCAGGGTATCAGCCCCAGCATTTT. This translates into CASSPEGGAGYQPQHF.

This chain joins TRBV7-6 and TRBJ2-7; 9 bases are shared with TRBD1. The CDR3 length is 15 residues. Germline-derived CDR1 and CDR2 are SGHVS and FNYEAQ. V lost 7 bases and J lost 4; bases outside the gene matches: 11. The CDR3 reads CASTPTGGGPYEQYF. In DNA, the CDR3 is TGTGCCAGCACCCCGACAGGGGGAGGGCCTTACGAGCAGTACTTC.

This clonotype was recorded at least ten times. The chain combines TRBV28 with TRBJ1-6; D might be TRBD1 (5 bases). Germline-derived CDR1 and CDR2 are MDHEN and SYDVKM. V was trimmed by 5 bases and J by 7 bases, leaving 6 bases between them. The CDR3 runs to 12 residues. The DNA for the CDR3 is TGTGCCAGCAGTCGGGGCAATTCACCCCTCCACTTT. It is translated as CASSRGNSPLHF.

This clonotype has only a few counts. V and J are TRBV18 and TRBJ2-7; D is uncertain. Trimming took 1 base from V and 5 from J, leaving 9 bases between them. The CDR3 contains 13 residues. Germline V gene lookup returns CDR1 KGHSH and CDR2 LQKENI. This chain's CDR3 is CASSPQGSHEQYF. In nucleotides, the CDR3 is TGTGCCAGCTCACCACAGGGTTCCCACGAGCAGTACTTC.

The table lists this clonotype with a few counts. This chain connects TRBV28 to TRBJ2-7, with 9 nucleotides matching TRBD1. From germline, CDR1 is MDHEN and CDR2 SYDVKM. V was pared by 7 bases and J by 5 bases, with 12 bases of the junction left unmatched. There are 15 residues in the CDR3. The CDR3 loop is CASTLTRDRVNEQYF. CDR3 DNA: TGTGCCAGCACCCTAACTCGGGACAGGGTCAACGAGCAGTACTTC.